This T cell receptor (beta chain) came from a study of early T cells in non-severe SARS-CoV-2 infection. Study overall: Alpha and beta chains were unpaired, from unsorted whole-blood bulk RNA. The study, taken as a whole, reports: Anti-spike CD8 specificities were favored by VDJdb matching, whose results missed private and CD4 specificities.

The library protocol tagged individual cDNA molecules with unique molecular identifiers. TCRdb re-called the 5' RACE reads with MiXCR, one entry per CDR3 protein. Found here are 95,000 to 150,000 distinct CDR3 sequences, about 16% of them singletons; the top ten hold 20% to 25%. Germline V gene sequence: CDR1 DFQATT, CDR2 SNEGSKA (reference sequence). Trimming took 3 bases from V and 6 from J, leaving 18 bases between them. This CDR3 has 14 residues. This clonotype has more than one count but fewer than ten. What it recognizes is unknown. The specimen was whole blood. This sequence joins TRBV20-1 and TRBJ2-7; D is possibly TRBD1 (6 bases). This clonotype was sampled from an adult who was a healthcare worker with PCR-confirmed SARS-CoV-2 infection or an uninfected control (not recorded which). The CDR3 DNA follows: TGCAGTGCTAGGTTAGAAGGGGGAAGTGGCGAGCAGTACTTC. Protein product: CSARLEGGSGEQYF.